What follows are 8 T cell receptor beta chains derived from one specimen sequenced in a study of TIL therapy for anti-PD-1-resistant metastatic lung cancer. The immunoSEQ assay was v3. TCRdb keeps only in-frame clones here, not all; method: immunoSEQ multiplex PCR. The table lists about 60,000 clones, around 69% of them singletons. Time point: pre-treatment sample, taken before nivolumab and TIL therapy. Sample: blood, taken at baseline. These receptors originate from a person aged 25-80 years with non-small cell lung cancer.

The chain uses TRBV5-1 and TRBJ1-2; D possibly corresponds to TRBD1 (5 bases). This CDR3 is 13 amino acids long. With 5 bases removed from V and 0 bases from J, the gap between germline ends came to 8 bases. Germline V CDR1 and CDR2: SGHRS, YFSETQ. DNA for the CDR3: TGCGCCAGCAGACAGGAATCTAACTATGGCTACACCTTC. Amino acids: CASRQESNYGYTF.

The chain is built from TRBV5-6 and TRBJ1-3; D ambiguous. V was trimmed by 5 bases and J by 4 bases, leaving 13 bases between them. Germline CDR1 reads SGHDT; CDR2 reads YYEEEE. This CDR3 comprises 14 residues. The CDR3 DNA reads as TGTGCCAGCAGTCTCGGGGATCTCGGAAACACCATATATTTT. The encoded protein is CASSLGDLGNTIYF.

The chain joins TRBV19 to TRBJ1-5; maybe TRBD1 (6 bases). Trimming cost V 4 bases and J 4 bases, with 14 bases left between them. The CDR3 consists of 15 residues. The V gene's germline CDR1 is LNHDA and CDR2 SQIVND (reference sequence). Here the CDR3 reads CASSRRGLWNQPQHF. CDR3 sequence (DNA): TGTGCCAGTAGTAGGCGGGGGCTATGGAATCAGCCCCAGCATTTT.

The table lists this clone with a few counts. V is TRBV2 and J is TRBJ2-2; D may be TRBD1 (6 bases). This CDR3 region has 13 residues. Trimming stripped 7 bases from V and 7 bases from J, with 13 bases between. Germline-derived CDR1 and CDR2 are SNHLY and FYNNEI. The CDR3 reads CASTVGGGGELFF. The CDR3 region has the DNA TGTGCCAGCACCGTAGGGGGTGGCGGGGAGCTGTTTTTT.

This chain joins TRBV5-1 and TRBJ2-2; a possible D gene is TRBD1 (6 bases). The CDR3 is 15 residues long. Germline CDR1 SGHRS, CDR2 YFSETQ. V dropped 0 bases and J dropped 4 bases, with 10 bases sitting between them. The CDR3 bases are TGCGCCAGCAGCTTGGCCCAGGGGAGCACCGGGGAGCTGTTTTTT. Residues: CASSLAQGSTGELFF.

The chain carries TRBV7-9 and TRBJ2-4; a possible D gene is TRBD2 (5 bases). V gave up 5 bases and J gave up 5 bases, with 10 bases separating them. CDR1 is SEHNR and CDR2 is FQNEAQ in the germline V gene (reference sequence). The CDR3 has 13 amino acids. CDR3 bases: TGTGCCAGCAGCCGAGCCGGGGAAAACATTCAGTACTTC. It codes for CASSRAGENIQYF.

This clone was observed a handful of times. The CDR3 nucleotides are TGTGCCAGCAGGGACGGTGGAGGGGTACCCCTCCACTTT. Encoded protein: CASRDGGGVPLHF. This chain joins TRBV2 and TRBJ1-6, with a possible D match to TRBD1 (5 bases). Germline V gene lookup returns CDR1 SNHLY and CDR2 FYNNEI. V lost 6 bases to trimming and J lost 12 bases, with 15 bases between them. The CDR3 sequence is 13 residues long.

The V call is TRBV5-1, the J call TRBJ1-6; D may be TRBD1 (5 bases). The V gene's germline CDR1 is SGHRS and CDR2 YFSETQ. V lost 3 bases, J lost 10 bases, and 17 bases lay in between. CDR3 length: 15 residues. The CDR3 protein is CASSSQDTLGSPLHF. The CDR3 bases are TGCGCCAGCAGCTCACAGGACACTCTAGGGTCACCCCTCCACTTT.